The clone carrying this T cell receptor (beta chain) has a count of ten or more. Time point specified: pre-sensitization, week 0. Treatment described: therapeutic diphenylcyclopropenone sensitization with weekly scalp DPC. Donation of samples came from alopecia patients who were 18 to 70 years old and suitable for DPC. TCRdb re-called the RACE reads through MiXCR, storing one row per CDR3 protein. This repertoire shows 38,000 or so distinct CDR3 sequences, approximately 7.6% found once; its top ten account for 1% to 1.5%. Germline V gives CDR1 DFQATT, CDR2 SNEGSKA (reference sequence). V lost 1 base, J lost 7 bases, and 11 bases stayed unmatched. This CDR3 is built from 15 residues. These data come from a study of human T cells and chemical hapten exposure.

Specimen: whole blood, collected in connection with sensitization to the hapten diphenylcyclopropenone (DPC). The chain carries TRBV20-1 and TRBJ1-2, with TRBD1 matching 8 bases. This TCR was recovered from a woman aged 50 to 60 with alopecia areata. Some clones in this sample may be carry-over from other donors' samples. The CDR3 coding sequence is TGCAGTGCTAGAGCTCCGGGACAGGACCTTTCTGGCTACACCTTC. Protein product: CSARAPGQDLSGYTF.